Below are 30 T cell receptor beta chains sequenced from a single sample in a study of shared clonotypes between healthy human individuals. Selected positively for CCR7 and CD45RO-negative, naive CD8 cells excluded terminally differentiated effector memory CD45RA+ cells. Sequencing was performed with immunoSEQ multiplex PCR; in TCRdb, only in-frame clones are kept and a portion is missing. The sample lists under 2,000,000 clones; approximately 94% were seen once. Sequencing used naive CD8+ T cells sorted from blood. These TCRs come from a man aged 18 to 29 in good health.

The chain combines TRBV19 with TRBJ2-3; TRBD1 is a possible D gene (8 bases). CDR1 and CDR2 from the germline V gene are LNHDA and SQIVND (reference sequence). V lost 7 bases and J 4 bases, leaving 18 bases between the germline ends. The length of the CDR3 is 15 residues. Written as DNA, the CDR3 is TGTGCCAGTACCCCTGGACAGGGAGGGGCAGATACGCAGTATTTT. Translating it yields CASTPGQGGADTQYF.

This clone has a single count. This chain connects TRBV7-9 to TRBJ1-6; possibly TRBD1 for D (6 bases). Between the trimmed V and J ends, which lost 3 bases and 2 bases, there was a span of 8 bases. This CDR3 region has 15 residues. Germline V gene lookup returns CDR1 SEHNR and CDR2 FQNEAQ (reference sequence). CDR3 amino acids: CASSLGHPYNSPLHF. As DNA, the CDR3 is TGTGCCAGCAGCTTGGGACACCCCTATAATTCACCCCTCCACTTT.

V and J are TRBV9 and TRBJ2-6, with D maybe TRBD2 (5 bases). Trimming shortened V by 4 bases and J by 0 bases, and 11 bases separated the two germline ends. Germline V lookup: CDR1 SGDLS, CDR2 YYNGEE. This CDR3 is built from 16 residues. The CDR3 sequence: CASSPRRDSGANVLTF. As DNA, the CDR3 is TGTGCCAGCAGCCCTCGACGGGACTCTGGGGCCAACGTCCTGACTTTC.

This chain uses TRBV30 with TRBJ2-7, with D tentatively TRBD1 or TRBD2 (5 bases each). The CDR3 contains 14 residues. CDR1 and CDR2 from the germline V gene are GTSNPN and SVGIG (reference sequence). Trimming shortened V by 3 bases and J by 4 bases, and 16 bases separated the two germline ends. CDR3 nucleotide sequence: TGTGCCTGGAGGCTAAGGGGAGTCGGGTACGAGCAGTACTTC. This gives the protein CAWRLRGVGYEQYF.

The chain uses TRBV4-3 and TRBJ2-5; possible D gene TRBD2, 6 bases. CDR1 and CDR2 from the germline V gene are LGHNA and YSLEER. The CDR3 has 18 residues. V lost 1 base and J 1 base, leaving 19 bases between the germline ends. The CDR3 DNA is TGCGCCAGCAGCCAAGGGTTAGCAGCGGAGGGGCTCCAAGAGACCCAGTACTTC. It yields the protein CASSQGLAAEGLQETQYF.

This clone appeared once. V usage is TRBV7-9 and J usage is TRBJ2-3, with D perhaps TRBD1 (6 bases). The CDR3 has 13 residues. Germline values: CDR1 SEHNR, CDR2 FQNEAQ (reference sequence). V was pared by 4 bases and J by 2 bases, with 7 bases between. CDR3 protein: CASSWTVTDTQYF. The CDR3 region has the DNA TGTGCCAGCAGCTGGACAGTCACAGATACGCAGTATTTT.

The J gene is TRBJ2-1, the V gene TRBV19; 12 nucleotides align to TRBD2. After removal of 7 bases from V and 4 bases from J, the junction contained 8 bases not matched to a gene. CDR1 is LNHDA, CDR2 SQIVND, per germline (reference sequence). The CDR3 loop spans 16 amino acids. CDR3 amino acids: CASTPGLAGGYNEQFF. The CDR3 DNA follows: TGTGCCAGTACCCCAGGGCTAGCGGGAGGGTACAATGAGCAGTTCTTC.

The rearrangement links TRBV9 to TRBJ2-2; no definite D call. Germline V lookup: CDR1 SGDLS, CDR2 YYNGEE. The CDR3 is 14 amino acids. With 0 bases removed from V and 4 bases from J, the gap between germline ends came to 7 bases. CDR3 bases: TGTGCCAGCAGCGTAGGTAGTTTCACCGGGGAGCTGTTTTTT. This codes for CASSVGSFTGELFF.

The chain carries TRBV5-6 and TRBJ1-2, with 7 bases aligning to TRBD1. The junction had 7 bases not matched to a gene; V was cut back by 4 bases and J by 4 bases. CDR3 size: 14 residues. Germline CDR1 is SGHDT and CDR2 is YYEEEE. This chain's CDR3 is CASSPSGTVYGYTF. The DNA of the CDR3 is TGTGCCAGCAGCCCTTCCGGGACAGTCTATGGCTACACCTTC.

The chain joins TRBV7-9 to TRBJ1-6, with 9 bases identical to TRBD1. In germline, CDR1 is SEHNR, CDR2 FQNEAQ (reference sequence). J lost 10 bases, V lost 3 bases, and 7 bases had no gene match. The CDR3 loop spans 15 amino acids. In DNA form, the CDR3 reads TGTGCCAGCAGCTTCGACAGGGGGGAGCTCTCACCCCTCCACTTT. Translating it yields CASSFDRGELSPLHF.

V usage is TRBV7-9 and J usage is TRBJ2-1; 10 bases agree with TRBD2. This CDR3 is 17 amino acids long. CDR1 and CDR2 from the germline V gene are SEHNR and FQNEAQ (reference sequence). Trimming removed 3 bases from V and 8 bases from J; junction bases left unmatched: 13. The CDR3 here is CASSFKTLSGGADEQFF. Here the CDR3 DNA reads TGTGCCAGCAGCTTTAAAACTCTAAGCGGGGGGGCCGATGAGCAGTTCTTC. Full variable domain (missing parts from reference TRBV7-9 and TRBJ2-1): DTGVSQNPRHKITKRGQNVTFRCDPISEHNRLYWYRQTLGQGPEFLTYFQNEAQLEKSRLLSDRFSAERPKGSFSTLEIQRTEQGDSAMYLCASSFKTLSGGADEQFFGPGTRLTVL.

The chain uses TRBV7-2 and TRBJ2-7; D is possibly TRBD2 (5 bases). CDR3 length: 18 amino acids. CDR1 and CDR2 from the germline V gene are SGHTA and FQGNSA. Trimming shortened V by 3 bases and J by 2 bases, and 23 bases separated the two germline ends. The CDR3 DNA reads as TGTGCCAGCAGCTTGTTTGGTTCCGAGGTAAGACTAACCTACGAGCAGTACTTC. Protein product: CASSLFGSEVRLTYEQYF.

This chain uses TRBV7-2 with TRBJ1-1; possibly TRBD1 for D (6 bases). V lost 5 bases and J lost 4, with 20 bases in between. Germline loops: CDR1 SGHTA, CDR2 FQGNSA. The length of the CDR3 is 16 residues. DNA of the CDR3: TGTGCCAGCAGCCCGGAGGGGGGGGGATGGCGCACTGAAGCTTTCTTT. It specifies CASSPEGGGWRTEAFF.

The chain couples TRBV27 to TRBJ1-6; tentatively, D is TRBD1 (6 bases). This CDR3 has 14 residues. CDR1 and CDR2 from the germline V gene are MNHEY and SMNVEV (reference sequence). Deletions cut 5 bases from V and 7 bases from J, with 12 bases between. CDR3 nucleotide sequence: TGTGCCAGCAGTGGCAGGGGATTCAATTCACCCCTCCACTTT. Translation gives CASSGRGFNSPLHF.

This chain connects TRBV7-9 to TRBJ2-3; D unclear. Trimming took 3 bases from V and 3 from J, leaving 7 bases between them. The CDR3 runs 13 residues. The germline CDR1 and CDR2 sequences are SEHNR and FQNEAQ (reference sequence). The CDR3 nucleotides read TGTGCCAGCAGCTTTGCCCTTACAGATACGCAGTATTTT. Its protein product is CASSFALTDTQYF.

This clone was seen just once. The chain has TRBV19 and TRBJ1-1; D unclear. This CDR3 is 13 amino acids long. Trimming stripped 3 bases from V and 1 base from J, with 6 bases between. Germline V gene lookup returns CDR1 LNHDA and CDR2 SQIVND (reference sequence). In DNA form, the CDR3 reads TGTGCCAGTAGTATGGACCCGAACACTGAAGCTTTCTTT. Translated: CASSMDPNTEAFF.

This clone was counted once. CDR3 bases: TGTGCCTGGGAAAACCGAGGGACTAGCGGATCCTACGAGCAGTACTTC. Translated: CAWENRGTSGSYEQYF. V and J are TRBV30 and TRBJ2-7, with 11 nucleotides matching TRBD2. CDR1 is GTSNPN, CDR2 SVGIG, per germline (reference sequence). This CDR3 is 16 amino acids long. V shed 5 bases and J 1 base; nucleotides not matched to a gene: 10.

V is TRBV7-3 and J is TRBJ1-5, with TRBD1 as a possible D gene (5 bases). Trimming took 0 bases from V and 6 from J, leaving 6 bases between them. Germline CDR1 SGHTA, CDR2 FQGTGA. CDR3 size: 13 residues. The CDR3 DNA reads TGTGCCAGCAGCTTAACTCAGGGTCAGCCCCAGCATTTT. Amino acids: CASSLTQGQPQHF.

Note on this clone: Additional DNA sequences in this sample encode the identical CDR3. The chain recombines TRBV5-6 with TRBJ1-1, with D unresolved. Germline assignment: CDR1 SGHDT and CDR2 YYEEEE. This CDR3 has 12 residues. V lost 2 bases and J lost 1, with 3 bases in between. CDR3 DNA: TGTGCCAGCAGCTTACAGAACACTGAAGCTTTCTTT. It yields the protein CASSLQNTEAFF.

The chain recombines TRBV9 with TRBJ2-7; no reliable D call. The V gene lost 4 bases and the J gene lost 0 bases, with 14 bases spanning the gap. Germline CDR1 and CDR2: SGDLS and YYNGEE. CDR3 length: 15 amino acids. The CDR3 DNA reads TGTGCCAGCAGCCCCGGATGGGGAAGCTCCTACGAGCAGTACTTC. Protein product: CASSPGWGSSYEQYF.

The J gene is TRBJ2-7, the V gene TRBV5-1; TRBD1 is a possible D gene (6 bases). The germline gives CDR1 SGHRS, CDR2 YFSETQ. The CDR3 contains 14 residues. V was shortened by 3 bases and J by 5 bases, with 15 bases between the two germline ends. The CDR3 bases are TGCGCCAGCAGCTCTTCGGACAGAGCGGACGAGCAGTACTTC. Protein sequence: CASSSSDRADEQYF.

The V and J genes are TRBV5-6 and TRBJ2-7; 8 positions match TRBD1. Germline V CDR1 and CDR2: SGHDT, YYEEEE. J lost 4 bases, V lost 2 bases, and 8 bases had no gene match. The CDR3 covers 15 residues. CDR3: CASSLNGQGAYEQYF. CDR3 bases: TGTGCCAGCAGCTTAAACGGCCAGGGGGCTTACGAGCAGTACTTC. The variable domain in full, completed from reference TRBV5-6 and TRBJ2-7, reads DAGVTQSPTHLIKTRGQQVTLRCSPKSGHDTVSWYQQALGQGPQFIFQYYEEEERQRGNFPDRFSGHQFPNYSSELNVNALLLGDSALYLCASSLNGQGAYEQYFGPGTRLTVT.

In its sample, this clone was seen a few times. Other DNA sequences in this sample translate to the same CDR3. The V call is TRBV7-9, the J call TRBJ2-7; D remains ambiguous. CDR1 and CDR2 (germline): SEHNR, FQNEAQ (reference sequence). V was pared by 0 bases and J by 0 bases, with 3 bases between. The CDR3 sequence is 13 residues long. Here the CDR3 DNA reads TGTGCCAGCAGCTTAGCGCTCTCCTACGAGCAGTACTTC. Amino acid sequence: CASSLALSYEQYF.

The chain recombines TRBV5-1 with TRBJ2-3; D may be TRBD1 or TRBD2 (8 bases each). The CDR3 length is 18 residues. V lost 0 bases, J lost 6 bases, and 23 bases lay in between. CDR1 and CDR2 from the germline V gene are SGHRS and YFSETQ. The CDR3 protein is CASSLAGRGQAGADTQYF. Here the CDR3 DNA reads TGCGCCAGCAGCTTGGCCGGCAGGGGGCAAGCGGGAGCCGATACGCAGTATTTT.

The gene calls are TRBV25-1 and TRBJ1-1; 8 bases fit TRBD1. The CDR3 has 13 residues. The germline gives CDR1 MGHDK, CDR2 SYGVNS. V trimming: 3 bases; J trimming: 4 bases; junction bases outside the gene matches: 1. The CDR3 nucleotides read TGTGCCAGCAGTGAGGACAGGGTCACTGAAGCTTTCTTT. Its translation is CASSEDRVTEAFF.

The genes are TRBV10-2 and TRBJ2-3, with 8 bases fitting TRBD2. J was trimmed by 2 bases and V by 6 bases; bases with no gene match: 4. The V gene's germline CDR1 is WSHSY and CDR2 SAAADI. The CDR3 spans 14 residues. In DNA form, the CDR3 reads TGCGCCAGCAGGCCGGGACTAGTCACAGATACGCAGTATTTT. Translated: CASRPGLVTDTQYF.

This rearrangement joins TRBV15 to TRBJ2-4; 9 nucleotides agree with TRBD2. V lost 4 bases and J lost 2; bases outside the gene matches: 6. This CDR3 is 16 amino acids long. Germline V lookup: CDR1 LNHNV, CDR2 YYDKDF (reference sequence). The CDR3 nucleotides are TGTGCCACCAGCATTGCGCGGGAGGGTACCAAAAACATTCAGTACTTC. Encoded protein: CATSIAREGTKNIQYF.

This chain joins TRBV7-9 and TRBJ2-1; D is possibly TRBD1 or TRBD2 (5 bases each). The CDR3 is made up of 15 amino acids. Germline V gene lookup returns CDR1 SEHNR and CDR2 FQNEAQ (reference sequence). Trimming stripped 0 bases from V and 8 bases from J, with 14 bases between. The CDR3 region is CASSLAIGGAYEQFF. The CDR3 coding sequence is TGTGCCAGCAGCTTAGCGATTGGGGGTGCGTATGAGCAGTTCTTC.

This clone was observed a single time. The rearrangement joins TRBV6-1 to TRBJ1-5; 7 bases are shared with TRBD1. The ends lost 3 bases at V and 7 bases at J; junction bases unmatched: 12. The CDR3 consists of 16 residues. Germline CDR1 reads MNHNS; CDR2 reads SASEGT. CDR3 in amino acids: CASSEVKTGEGQPQHF. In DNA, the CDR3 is TGTGCCAGCAGTGAGGTAAAAACAGGGGAGGGCCAGCCCCAGCATTTT.

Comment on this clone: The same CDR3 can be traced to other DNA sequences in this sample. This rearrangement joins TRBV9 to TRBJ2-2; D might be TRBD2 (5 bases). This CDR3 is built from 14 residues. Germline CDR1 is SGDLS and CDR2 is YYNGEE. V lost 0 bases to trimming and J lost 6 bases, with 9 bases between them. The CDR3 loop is CASSVGGSPGELFF. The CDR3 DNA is TGTGCCAGCAGCGTAGGAGGGAGTCCCGGGGAGCTGTTTTTT.